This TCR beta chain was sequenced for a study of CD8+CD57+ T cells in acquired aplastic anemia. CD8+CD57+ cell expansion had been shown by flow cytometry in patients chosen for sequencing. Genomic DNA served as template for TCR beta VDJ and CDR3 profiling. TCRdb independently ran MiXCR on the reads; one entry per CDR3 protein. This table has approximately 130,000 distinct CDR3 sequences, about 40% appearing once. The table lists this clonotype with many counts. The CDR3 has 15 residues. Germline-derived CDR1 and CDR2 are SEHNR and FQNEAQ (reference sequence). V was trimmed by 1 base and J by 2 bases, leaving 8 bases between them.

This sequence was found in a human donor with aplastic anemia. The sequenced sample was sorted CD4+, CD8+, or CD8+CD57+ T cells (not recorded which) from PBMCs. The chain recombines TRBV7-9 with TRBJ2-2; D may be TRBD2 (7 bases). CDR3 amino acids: CASSLGGGNTGELFF. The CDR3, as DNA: TGTGCCAGCAGCTTAGGGGGGGGCAACACCGGGGAGCTGTTTTTT.